This record concerns one T cell receptor beta chain sequence. In this sample, this clonotype turned up a few times. Its antigen specificity is not known. The record has no base qualities; no much larger clone is one base away. What this sample's time point label stands for: sample taken at primary tumor resection. Donors were under 95 patients with early-stage, untreated non-small cell lung cancer from the lung TRACERx cohort. TCR sequencing used whole RNA extracted from tumor and nontumor lung tissue, or from cryopreserved PBMC samples, without cell sorting. A patient was chosen for TCR sequencing only when enough RNA was available from at least two tumor regions. Tumor and adjacent nontumor lung specimens were reviewed by a lung pathologist before selection. Libraries were prepared through 5' RACE. Reads for this sample came from a NextSeq 500. To allow correction of PCR and sequencing errors, the TCR library protocol tagged every TCR cDNA molecule with a unique molecular identifier. Concerning the study's data processing: TCR identification, UMI-based error correction and CDR3 extraction were performed with Decombinator tools. TCRs above a frequency of 2 per 1,000, corresponding to the top 1% of the tumor frequency distribution, were defined as expanded. Expanded tumor TCRs statistically deemed absent (corrected P<0.05) from at least one tumor region were classed as regional, and all other expanded tumor TCRs were classed as ubiquitous. Renyi diversity was calculated using the R vegan package after each repertoire was subsampled 100 times to 5,000 TCRs. CDR3 similarity networks were constructed using string-kernel similarity of amino acid triplets, with links drawn between CDR3s whose pairwise similarity was above 0.82. TCRdb passed the public sequencing reads through fastp at Q25 and MiXCR, retaining productive beta sequences. Rows with one shared CDR3 protein collapse into an entry with the most common genes and DNA. The V and J calls were not made by the authors but by TCRdb's processing. The sample includes around 730 distinct CDR3 sequences, with roughly a third observed a single time. The leading ten clones occupy under 25% of the sample.

Taken from cysteine to phenylalanine, the CDR3 has 16 residues. Only CDR3 DNA remains: 48 bases, in frame from the first base. Trimming removed 4 bases from V and 0 bases from J, leaving 12 bases between the germline ends. These data are taken from a study of spatial heterogeneity in lung cancer (dated by TCRdb to between 2017 and 2020). Broadly, across the study: More beta-chain than alpha-chain transcripts were consistently detected, likely reflecting higher beta-chain transcript abundance. In tumor regions, TCR transcript counts showed a strong correlation with a T cell transcriptional module score derived from matched bulk RNA-seq. In the raw uncorrected reads, each unique combination of TCR and UMI appeared more than ten times on average. In non-small cell lung cancer, the study made a quantitative comparison of TCR alpha and beta repertoires among multiple tumor regions, matched nontumor lung and blood. TCR repertoire features were related to nonsynonymous mutation counts determined by whole-exome sequencing of tumor tissue. Both alpha and beta chains were TCR-sequenced in samples taken at surgery, namely 220 tumor regions, 63 to 70 matched nontumor lung samples and a few dozen PBMC samples.

The paper as a whole reports these results and caveats: Counts of ubiquitous and regional expanded TCRs correlated with counts of ubiquitous and regional nonsynonymous mutations, respectively. The tumor nonsynonymous mutation count correlated with the number of expanded alpha and beta TCRs within the tumor. Confirming at a functional level the hypothesis that regional TCRs recognize regional mutations was considered to require additional single-cell paired TCR alpha and beta sequencing. Estimated TCR-seq coverage of tumor T cells was only roughly 7% for alpha chains and about 14% for beta chains.

Sequenced here: lung tumor tissue, sampled at surgery. The clonotype originates from a male donor with early-stage non-small cell lung cancer. This chain is built from TRBV12-3 or TRBV12-4 and TRBJ2-2; D gene: possibly TRBD2, on 7 matching bases. The bases read TGTGCCAGCAGTTCGGGGGGCTCAGCGAACACCGGGGAGCTGTTTTTT. Translated, it reads CASSSGGSANTGELFF.